These 21 T cell receptor beta chains came from one sample sequenced in a study of blood T cell repertoires in COVID-19. TCRdb keeps only in-frame clones here, not all; method: immunoSEQ multiplex PCR. The profile shows approximately 260,000 clones, 80% to 90% of them singletons. The source material was peripheral blood. These receptors were collected from a woman in her 70s with COVID-19, enrolled during active disease.

V is TRBV5-1 and J is TRBJ1-1, with D hard to call. This CDR3 contains 13 residues. V lost 4 bases and J 4 bases, leaving 11 bases between the germline ends. The germline CDR1 and CDR2 sequences are SGHRS and YFSETQ. Here the CDR3 DNA reads TGCGCCAGCAGCCGCGGATTGAGCACTGAAGCTTTCTTT. This translates into CASSRGLSTEAFF.

The chain recombines TRBV29-1 with TRBJ1-2, with a possible D match to TRBD1 (6 bases). Germline lookup yields CDR1 SQVTM and CDR2 ANQGSEA. The CDR3 totals 12 residues. V lost 6 bases, J lost 3 bases, and 11 bases lay in between. Written as DNA, the CDR3 is TGCAGCGTCAAACAGGGTGACTATGGCTACACCTTC. It is translated as CSVKQGDYGYTF.

The chain links TRBV5-5 to TRBJ2-1; D is perhaps TRBD1 (5 bases). CDR3 length: 14 amino acids. Looked up from germline, CDR1 is SGHKS and CDR2 is YYEKEE (reference sequence). Between the trimmed V and J ends, which lost 7 bases and 1 base, there was a span of 12 bases. CDR3 in amino acids: CASLLGVSYNEQFF. As DNA, the CDR3 is TGTGCCAGCCTCCTAGGGGTGTCCTACAATGAGCAGTTCTTC.

The rearrangement uses TRBV9 and TRBJ2-2, with 10 bases fitting TRBD1. Germline V gene data show CDR1 as SGDLS and CDR2 as YYNGEE. This CDR3 contains 16 residues. V lost 4 bases to trimming and J lost 1 base; unmatched junction nucleotides: 4. CDR3 coding DNA: TGTGCCAGCAGCATACGGGACAGGGGGAACACCGGGGAGCTGTTTTTT. Protein product: CASSIRDRGNTGELFF.

The chain has TRBV6-1 and TRBJ2-7, with a tentative D call TRBD1 (7 bases). V lost 4 bases to trimming and J lost 2 bases, with 18 bases between them. The CDR3 length is 16 residues. The V gene's germline CDR1 is MNHNS and CDR2 SASEGT. CDR3 amino acids: CASSGTATGTPYEQYF. In DNA form, the CDR3 reads TGTGCCAGCAGTGGGACCGCGACAGGGACTCCCTACGAGCAGTACTTC.

V gene TRBV28 combines with J gene TRBJ1-5; a possible D gene is TRBD1 (6 bases). CDR3 length: 12 amino acids. The V end was cut by 4 bases, the J end by 5 bases, with 6 bases between. The germline V gene encodes CDR1 MDHEN and CDR2 SYDVKM. CDR3 in DNA: TGTGCCAGCAGTTACAGGGATCAGCCCCAGCATTTT. Translated, it gives CASSYRDQPQHF.

This clone has a single count. The rearrangement links TRBV12-1 to TRBJ2-7; the DNA was not compared with TRBD2, the D call given in the table. TRBV12-1 is labeled a pseudogene. CDR3 size: 15 residues. CDR3 DNA sequence: TGTGCCAGCAGCTTTGAAGCGGGAGGGACCTACGAGCAGTACTTC. This codes for CASSFEAGGTYEQYF.

The chain links TRBV28 to TRBJ1-4, with 7 bases matching TRBD1. V lost 7 bases to trimming and J lost 8 bases; unmatched junction nucleotides: 7. The CDR3 totals 13 residues. Germline V gene sequence: CDR1 MDHEN, CDR2 SYDVKM. The CDR3 DNA reads as TGTGCCAGCACCCTAACAGGGGACGAAAAACTGTTTTTT. Translation: CASTLTGDEKLFF.

The gene calls are TRBV28 and TRBJ1-5; 8 bases are a match to TRBD1. CDR1 and CDR2 (germline): MDHEN, SYDVKM. The CDR3 is made up of 18 amino acids. The V gene end was trimmed by 7 bases and the J gene end by 4 bases; junction bases not matched to a gene: 18. The CDR3 nucleotides read TGTGCCAGCATTCCGGGACAGGCTTGGGGGCCCCCTAATCAGCCCCAGCATTTT. As protein: CASIPGQAWGPPNQPQHF.

This rearrangement joins TRBV27 to TRBJ1-1, with unresolved D. The CDR3 contains 14 residues. V lost 3 bases, J lost 3 bases, and 11 bases lay in between. Germline CDR1 and CDR2: MNHEY and SMNVEV (reference sequence). The CDR3 loop reads CASSFFSRDTEAFF. The CDR3 DNA reads as TGTGCCAGCAGTTTTTTTTCCCGGGACACTGAAGCTTTCTTT.

This clone was recorded once. The V and J genes are TRBV28 and TRBJ1-4, with TRBD1 matching 9 bases. CDR3 size: 14 residues. Losses at the gene ends were 8 bases for V and 10 bases for J; bases not matched to a gene: 11. Germline CDR1 reads MDHEN; CDR2 reads SYDVKM. The CDR3 bases are TGTGCCAGCGGGGGGACAGGGCAAAGTGGAAAACTGTTTTTT. Its protein is CASGGTGQSGKLFF.

The chain has TRBV24-1 and TRBJ2-7; no definite D call. CDR1 is KGHDR and CDR2 is SFDVKD in the germline V gene. The CDR3 consists of 13 residues. The V gene lost 6 bases and the J gene lost 9 bases, with 17 bases spanning the gap. CDR3 protein: CATSQTHTMGQYF. CDR3 nucleotides: TGTGCCACCAGTCAGACTCATACGATGGGGCAGTACTTC.

The chain joins TRBV2 to TRBJ2-3; 7 bases are a match to TRBD2. The CDR3 is made up of 15 amino acids. V lost 4 bases, J lost 6 bases, and 10 bases stayed unmatched. The germline V gene encodes CDR1 SNHLY and CDR2 FYNNEI. The DNA for the CDR3 is TGTGCCAGCAGTGTTCTAGCGGCCGGGGGGGATACGCAGTATTTT. Protein product: CASSVLAAGGDTQYF.

V usage is TRBV5-1 and J usage is TRBJ2-4; no clear D. The ends were cut back, 4 bases at V and 0 bases at J, with 14 bases in the middle. The germline gives CDR1 SGHRS, CDR2 YFSETQ. This CDR3 contains 16 residues. This CDR3 reads CASSPTLLIAKNIQYF. The CDR3 nucleotides are TGCGCCAGCAGCCCTACCTTGCTGATAGCCAAAAACATTCAGTACTTC.

The chain recombines TRBV19 with TRBJ2-2; D might be TRBD2 (5 bases). This CDR3 is built from 14 residues. The germline V and J ends were trimmed by 8 bases and 2 bases, with 12 bases remaining between them. Germline CDR1 reads LNHDA; CDR2 reads SQIVND (reference sequence). CDR3 sequence: CASRGLVNTGELFF. The CDR3 DNA reads as TGTGCCAGTCGCGGACTTGTAAACACCGGGGAGCTGTTTTTT.

The chain employs TRBV19 and TRBJ1-5, with D maybe TRBD1 (5 bases). The CDR3 runs 16 residues. The V and J ends lost 5 bases and 0 bases respectively, with 14 bases between them. In germline, CDR1 is LNHDA, CDR2 SQIVND (reference sequence). CDR3: CASSWQGIYSNQPQHF. CDR3 DNA sequence: TGTGCCAGTAGTTGGCAGGGAATCTATAGCAATCAGCCCCAGCATTTT. Drawing the rest from reference TRBV19 and TRBJ1-5, the complete variable domain is DGGITQSPKYLFRKEGQNVTLSCEQNLNHDAMYWYRQDPGQGLRLIYYSQIVNDFQKGDIAEGYSVSREKKESFPLTVTSAQKNPTAFYLCASSWQGIYSNQPQHFGDGTRLSIL.

The chain combines TRBV2 with TRBJ1-1; D is perhaps TRBD1 (5 bases). Per the germline V gene, CDR1 is SNHLY and CDR2 is FYNNEI. The CDR3 is made up of 13 amino acids. V lost 8 bases to trimming and J lost 12 bases, with 22 bases between them. The CDR3 is CASPKGQVGNPFF. CDR3 coding DNA: TGTGCCAGCCCGAAGGGGCAGGTGGGGAATCCTTTCTTT.

The chain carries TRBV11-2 and TRBJ2-7, with D maybe TRBD1 (6 bases). V lost 2 bases and J lost 0, with 11 bases in between. This CDR3 contains 15 residues. From germline, CDR1 is SGHAT and CDR2 FQNNGV. The CDR3 nucleotides read TGTGCCAGCAGCTTATATGGCAGGGGCTCCTACGAGCAGTACTTC. It is translated as CASSLYGRGSYEQYF. Combining the CDR3 with reference TRBV11-2 and TRBJ2-7 gives the whole variable domain EAGVAQSPRYKIIEKRQSVAFWCNPISGHATLYWYQQILGQGPKLLIQFQNNGVVDDSQLPKDRFSAERLKGVDSTLKIQPAKLEDSAVYLCASSLYGRGSYEQYFGPGTRLTVT.

The J gene is TRBJ2-5, the V gene TRBV30, with TRBD2 as a possible D gene (6 bases). V dropped 8 bases and J dropped 5 bases, with 15 bases sitting between them. Germline loops: CDR1 GTSNPN, CDR2 SVGIG (reference sequence). The CDR3 runs 12 residues. The CDR3 DNA follows: TGTGCCGCCGGAGCGGGTGGGGAGACCCAGTACTTC. Translated: CAAGAGGETQYF.

In DNA form, the CDR3 reads TGTGCCAGCTCACTCTCACAGGGGGAGTATAACACTGAAGCTTTCTTT. This sequence encodes CASSLSQGEYNTEAFF. The rearrangement joins TRBV18 to TRBJ1-1; 8 bases are a match to TRBD1. This CDR3 has 16 amino acids. Germline V gene sequence: CDR1 KGHSH, CDR2 LQKENI. Unmatched junction bases numbered 9, after V lost 4 bases and J lost 2 bases.

The chain links TRBV18 to TRBJ2-3; 11 bases fit TRBD2. Germline V gene sequence: CDR1 KGHSH, CDR2 LQKENI. The CDR3 length is 16 residues. The junction had 3 bases not matched to a gene; V was cut back by 3 bases and J by 1 base. CDR3 loop: CASSPLAGGRTDTQYF. CDR3 coding DNA: TGTGCCAGCTCACCGCTAGCGGGAGGACGCACAGATACGCAGTATTTT.